This TCR beta chain appears in the sequencing data of a study of blood T cell repertoires in COVID-19. Study information: Samples came from the United States, Italy and Spain, spanning acute and convalescent COVID-19. T cells, B-cell-depleted T cells, or PBMCs provided the cDNA or gDNA that served as material.

The assay was immunoSEQ multiplex PCR, and TCRdb's table has in-frame clones only and misses some. Of about 39,000 clones listed, more than 85% were seen once; the top ten hold over 2%. Germline CDR1 is MGHRA and CDR2 is YSYEKL. Trimming took off 4 bases at V and 4 bases at J, with 11 bases between the two ends. This CDR3 contains 14 residues. The rearrangement joins TRBV4-1 to TRBJ1-5, with unresolved D. The sequence came from a middle-aged man with active COVID-19. Sequencing input: peripheral blood. In DNA, the CDR3 is TGCGCCAGCAGCCGGGCCCTTTTAAATCAGCCCCAGCATTTT. Translating it yields CASSRALLNQPQHF.